Listed below are T cell receptor beta chains from one sample, sequenced in a study of PD-1 blockade in mismatch repair-deficient tumors. Here immunoSEQ multiplex PCR was the method, and the copy in TCRdb shows in-frame clones only, minus some. The sample lists about 38,000 clones; 75% to 85% were seen once. Source: peripheral blood, taken 4 weeks after starting pembrolizumab. The receptors were gathered from an adult with mismatch repair-deficient cancer. CDR3s include the opening cysteine and the closing phenylalanine or tryptophan. The D gene is left open where the match is weak. The size field is filled for only some rows; it gives once, few, many or a size class.

v_call,j_call,d_call,clone_size,cdr3_length,cdr3_aa,cdr3_nt
TRBV29-1,TRBJ1-2,.,.,14,CSVEGDGYNYGYTF,TGCAGCGTTGAGGGGGACGGCTATAACTATGGCTACACCTTC
TRBV11-2,TRBJ2-5,.,.,15,CASSFPGGGGKTQYF,TGTGCCAGCAGCTTCCCGGGAGGGGGCGGAAAGACCCAGTACTTC
TRBV30,TRBJ2-4,.,once,13,CASSWANEGIQYF,TGTGCCTCATCCTGGGCCAACGAGGGCATTCAGTACTTC
TRBV5-1,TRBJ2-3,.,.,15,CASTLGVWDPDTQYF,TGCGCCAGCACCCTGGGGGTCTGGGACCCAGATACGCAGTATTTT
TRBV6-5,TRBJ2-7,.,.,14,CASSYSGGEYEQYF,TGTGCCAGCAGTTATTCCGGGGGCGAGTACGAGCAGTACTTC
TRBV2,TRBJ2-7,TRBD1,.,14,CASRPGQGAYEQYF,TGTGCCAGTCGTCCGGGACAGGGGGCATACGAGCAGTACTTC
TRBV5-1,TRBJ2-3,TRBD2,.,15,CASRGWRESTDTQYF,TGCGCCAGCAGGGGCTGGCGGGAGAGCACAGATACGCAGTATTTT
TRBV5-1,TRBJ2-5,.,.,13,CASSWTRGETQYF,TGCGCCAGCAGCTGGACTAGGGGGGAGACCCAGTACTTC
TRBV5-5,TRBJ1-4,.,.,13,CASSSQGSEKLFF,TGTGCCAGCAGCAGCCAGGGAAGTGAAAAACTGTTTTTT
TRBV9,TRBJ1-3,.,.,17,CASSVGLQGFSGNTIYF,TGTGCCAGCAGCGTAGGATTACAGGGTTTCTCTGGAAACACCATATATTTT
TRBV10-3,TRBJ1-3,.,once,16,CAISWTQGGSGNTIYF,TGTGCCATCAGTTGGACTCAGGGAGGCTCTGGAAACACCATATATTTT
TRBV28,TRBJ2-1,.,.,14,CASSWTFSYNEQFF,TGTGCCAGCAGTTGGACCTTCTCCTACAATGAGCAGTTCTTC
TRBV6-5,TRBJ2-1,.,.,14,CASSYGQAYNEQFF,TGTGCCAGCAGTTACGGTCAGGCGTACAATGAGCAGTTCTTC
TRBV4-3,TRBJ1-4,.,.,16,CASSQEATGINEKLFF,TGCGCCAGCAGCCAAGAGGCGACAGGTATTAATGAAAAACTGTTTTTT
TRBV9,TRBJ1-3,TRBD1,.,16,CASSVGTTGHGNTIYF,TGTGCCAGCAGCGTAGGAACGACAGGGCATGGAAACACCATATATTTT
TRBV18,TRBJ2-3,.,.,14,CASSHPDSTDTQYF,TGTGCCAGCTCACACCCGGACAGCACAGATACGCAGTATTTT
TRBV2,TRBJ1-6,.,.,15,CASSGGQSKAAPLHF,TGTGCCAGCAGCGGGGGTCAGTCTAAGGCGGCACCCCTCCACTTT
TRBV5-4,TRBJ2-5,.,.,14,CASSLELGGETQYF,TGTGCCAGCAGCTTGGAACTGGGTGGCGAGACCCAGTACTTC
TRBV9,TRBJ2-1,.,.,13,CASSVRYNNEQFF,TGTGCCAGCAGCGTCAGGTACAACAATGAGCAGTTCTTC
TRBV27,TRBJ2-2,TRBD2,.,14,CASSYVIAGGELFF,TGTGCCAGCAGCTATGTGATAGCGGGCGGGGAGCTGTTTTTT
TRBV7-8,TRBJ2-5,.,.,14,CASSADGGWETQYF,TGTGCCAGCAGCGCGGACGGCGGGTGGGAGACCCAGTACTTC
TRBV10-3,TRBJ2-1,.,.,14,CAISEARVENEQFF,TGTGCCATCAGTGAGGCCAGGGTGGAGAATGAGCAGTTCTTC
TRBV7-2,TRBJ1-2,.,.,15,CASSLKDRLYYGYTF,TGTGCCAGCAGCTTAAAAGACAGACTATACTATGGCTACACCTTC
TRBV6-5,TRBJ1-1,TRBD1,.,13,CASSYAGTAEAFF,TGTGCCAGCAGTTACGCAGGGACAGCCGAAGCTTTCTTT
TRBV28,TRBJ1-3,.,.,14,CASSLGRERNTIYF,TGTGCCAGCAGTTTGGGCAGGGAGCGAAACACCATATATTTT
TRBV7-2,TRBJ2-7,.,.,14,CASSSSGTHYEQYF,TGTGCCAGCAGCTCCTCCGGGACGCACTACGAGCAGTACTTC
TRBV28,TRBJ2-5,TRBD1,few,13,CASTRQGQETQYF,TGTGCCAGTACGAGACAGGGCCAAGAGACCCAGTACTTC
TRBV19,TRBJ2-3,TRBD1,.,13,CASRPTGVDTQYF,TGTGCCAGTAGGCCGACAGGGGTGGATACGCAGTATTTT
TRBV6-1,TRBJ2-6,.,.,14,CASERGSGANVLTF,TGTGCCAGCGAGAGAGGCTCTGGGGCCAACGTCCTGACTTTC
TRBV6-1,TRBJ1-4,.,.,13,CASSEGQGDMLFF,TGTGCCAGCAGTGAAGGGCAGGGAGATATGCTGTTTTTT
TRBV18,TRBJ2-7,.,.,14,CASSPVPSHYEQYF,TGTGCCAGCTCACCGGTACCTTCCCACTACGAGCAGTACTTC
TRBV29-1,TRBJ2-6,.,.,15,CSVEAQGSGANVLTF,TGCAGCGTTGAAGCACAGGGCTCTGGGGCCAACGTCCTGACTTTC
TRBV7-8,TRBJ1-1,.,.,13,CASSRLTGTEAFF,TGTGCCAGCAGCAGGCTAACGGGTACTGAAGCTTTCTTT
TRBV6-1,TRBJ2-2,.,.,13,CASSGMDTGELFF,TGTGCCAGCTCAGGGATGGACACCGGGGAGCTGTTTTTT
TRBV5-4,TRBJ2-5,.,.,15,CASSLLGADEETQYF,TGTGCCAGCAGCTTGTTGGGAGCCGATGAGGAGACCCAGTACTTC
TRBV7-8,TRBJ2-3,.,.,13,CASRPAGTDTQYF,TGTGCCAGCCGTCCAGCGGGCACAGATACGCAGTATTTT
TRBV9,TRBJ2-3,TRBD2,once,16,CASSALGGRSTDTQYF,TGTGCCAGCAGCGCCCTGGGCGGGAGAAGCACAGATACGCAGTATTTT
TRBV7-9,TRBJ2-7,TRBD2,few,14,CASSLPGLAYEQYF,TGTGCCAGCAGCCTACCGGGACTAGCCTACGAGCAGTACTTC
TRBV10-3,TRBJ1-2,TRBD1,.,17,CAISESVGGQGFGGYTF,TGTGCCATCAGTGAGTCCGTGGGGGGACAGGGCTTCGGAGGCTACACCTTC
TRBV27,TRBJ1-1,TRBD1,.,13,CASSYSPDRGAFF,TGTGCCAGCAGTTACTCCCCGGACAGGGGAGCTTTCTTT
TRBV30,TRBJ2-7,.,few,16,CAWSVHFGQQPYEQYF,TGTGCCTGGAGTGTACATTTCGGGCAGCAACCTTACGAGCAGTACTTC